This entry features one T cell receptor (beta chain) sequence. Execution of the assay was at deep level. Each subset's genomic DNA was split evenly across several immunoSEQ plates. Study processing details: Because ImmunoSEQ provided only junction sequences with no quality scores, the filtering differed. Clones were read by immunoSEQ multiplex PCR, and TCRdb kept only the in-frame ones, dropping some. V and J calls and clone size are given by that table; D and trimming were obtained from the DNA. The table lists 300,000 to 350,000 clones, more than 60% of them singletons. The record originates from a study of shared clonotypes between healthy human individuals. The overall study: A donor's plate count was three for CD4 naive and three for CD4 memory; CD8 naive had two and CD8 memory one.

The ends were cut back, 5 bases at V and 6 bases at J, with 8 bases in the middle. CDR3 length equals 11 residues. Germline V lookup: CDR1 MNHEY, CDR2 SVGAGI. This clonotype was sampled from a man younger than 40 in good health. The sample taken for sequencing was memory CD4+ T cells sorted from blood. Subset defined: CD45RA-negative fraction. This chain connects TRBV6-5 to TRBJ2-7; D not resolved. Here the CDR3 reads CASSESSEQYF. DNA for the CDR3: TGTGCCAGCAGTGAGTCGTCCGAGCAGTACTTC.